Detailed here is one T cell receptor beta chain. This CDR3 is built from 13 residues. V lost 1 base and J lost 6, with 9 bases in between. The germline V gene has CDR1 SGHTA and CDR2 FQGTGA. The source of the sample is a study of blood T cell repertoires in COVID-19. Study in general: From T cells, B-cell-depleted T cells, or PBMCs came the material, which was cDNA or gDNA.

Assay used: immunoSEQ multiplex PCR; TCRdb lists only in-frame clones, some missing. The sample has approximately 210,000 clones, over 75% seen once; the top ten hold roughly 5%. This sequence joins TRBV7-3 and TRBJ1-1; no clear D gene. Sequenced material: peripheral blood. This receptor was obtained from a human donor in a cohort sampled during active COVID-19. CDR3: CASSLIEGAEAFF. Here the CDR3 DNA reads TGTGCCAGCAGCTTAATTGAGGGCGCTGAAGCTTTCTTT.